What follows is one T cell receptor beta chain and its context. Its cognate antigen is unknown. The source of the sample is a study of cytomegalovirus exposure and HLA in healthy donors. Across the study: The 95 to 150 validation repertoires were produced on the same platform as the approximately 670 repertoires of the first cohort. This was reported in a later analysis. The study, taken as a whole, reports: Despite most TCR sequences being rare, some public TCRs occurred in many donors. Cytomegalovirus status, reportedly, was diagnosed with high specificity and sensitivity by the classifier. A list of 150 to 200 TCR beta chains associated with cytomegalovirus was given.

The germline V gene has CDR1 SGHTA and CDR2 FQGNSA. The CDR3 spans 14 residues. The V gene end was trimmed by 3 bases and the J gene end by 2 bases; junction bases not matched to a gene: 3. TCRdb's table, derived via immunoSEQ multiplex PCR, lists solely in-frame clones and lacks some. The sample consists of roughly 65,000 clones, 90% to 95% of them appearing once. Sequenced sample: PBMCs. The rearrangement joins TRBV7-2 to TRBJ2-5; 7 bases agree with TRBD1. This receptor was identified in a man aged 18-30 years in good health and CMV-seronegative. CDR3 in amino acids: CASSFLGQQETQYF. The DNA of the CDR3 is TGTGCCAGCAGCTTTCTGGGACAGCAAGAGACCCAGTACTTC.